This T cell receptor beta chain appears in the sequencing data of a study of lymphopenia after photon versus proton radiotherapy. The study, taken as a whole, reports: Oligoclonal CD8+ Temra expansion after nadir drove photon patients' diversity drop. A bigger post-nadir fall in TCR diversity correlated inversely with survival time in deceased patients.

The germline CDR1 and CDR2 sequences are SGHTA and FQGNSA. The CDR3 length is 12 residues. V lost 5 bases, J lost 3 bases, and 8 bases lay in between. Assay: immunoSEQ multiplex PCR; the TCRdb copy retains only in-frame clones and omits some. The repertoire holds more than 80,000 clones, with 65% to 85% as singletons. About this clone: The antigen remains unidentified.

The chain joins TRBV7-2 to TRBJ2-7, with D possibly being TRBD1 (5 bases). This specimen was peripheral blood, taken from a patient treated with proton-based radiotherapy. The TCR was taken from a man in his 60s with pancreatic cancer. This CDR3 reads CASSIQGYEQYF. CDR3 nucleotide sequence: TGTGCCAGCAGCATTCAGGGCTACGAGCAGTACTTC.